The 4 T cell receptor beta chains in this list originate from one sample, sequenced in a study of blood T cell repertoires in COVID-19. Generated by immunoSEQ multiplex PCR, the TCRdb table keeps only in-frame clones and is missing some. The data show some 110,000 clones, with 71% seen just once and 0.9% held by the top ten. The sample taken for sequencing was peripheral blood. These receptors were obtained from a human donor with acute or convalescent COVID-19. The donor label of this sample is uncertain.

In this sample, this clone turned up a few times. The rearrangement uses TRBV6-5 and TRBJ1-1, with TRBD1 identical over 7 bases. The CDR3 totals 13 residues. The germline gives CDR1 MNHEY, CDR2 SVGAGI. Germline trimming cut 8 bases from V and 4 bases from J; bases unmatched to any gene: 7. In DNA form, the CDR3 reads TGTGCCAGCCGCGACAGGGTATCCACTGAAGCTTTCTTT. Its protein is CASRDRVSTEAFF.

The chain employs TRBV5-1 and TRBJ1-2; D may be TRBD1 (6 bases). The CDR3 covers 15 residues. V lost 4 bases, J lost 3 bases, and 16 bases lay in between. The V gene's germline CDR1 is SGHRS and CDR2 YFSETQ. CDR3 coding DNA: TGCGCCAGCAGCAGCGACGCGGGGGCGGACTATGGCTACACCTTC. Its translation: CASSSDAGADYGYTF.

This clone appeared a single time. The chain links TRBV9 to TRBJ1-6; 8 nucleotides agree with TRBD1. The V gene end was trimmed by 0 bases and the J gene end by 7 bases; junction bases not matched to a gene: 3. The CDR3 totals 15 residues. Per germline, CDR1 SGDLS and CDR2 YYNGEE. As DNA, the CDR3 is TGTGCCAGCAGCGTAGCTACAGGGGGGAATTCACCCCTCCACTTT. Protein: CASSVATGGNSPLHF.

The V gene is TRBV29-1, the J gene TRBJ2-1; perhaps TRBD2 as D (5 bases). The CDR3 consists of 14 residues. The V end lost 6 bases, the J end lost 0 bases, and 12 bases lay between the germline ends. The germline CDR1 and CDR2 sequences are SQVTM and ANQGSEA. Here the CDR3 reads CSVPTGISYNEQFF. The CDR3 region has the DNA TGCAGCGTGCCAACGGGGATCTCCTACAATGAGCAGTTCTTC.